Shown below are 3 T cell receptor beta chains from a single sample sequenced in a study of PD-1 blockade in mismatch repair-deficient tumors. Clones were sequenced by immunoSEQ multiplex PCR, and TCRdb holds only the in-frame ones, with some missing. The sample includes 90,000 to 130,000 clones, about 83% of them seen just once. The sequencing here drew on peripheral blood, taken roughly 13 months after starting pembrolizumab. These receptors were obtained from an adult with mismatch repair-deficient cancer.

The chain is built from TRBV12-5 and TRBJ1-1; no clear D. Trimming pared 3 bases from V and 4 bases from J, leaving 12 bases between. The CDR3 has 14 residues. Germline lookup yields CDR1 LGHNT and CDR2 FRNRAP. For the CDR3, the DNA is TGTGCTAGTGGTTTTGAAGGGATTGCCACTGAAGCTTTCTTT. Amino acids: CASGFEGIATEAFF.

Here the CDR3 DNA reads TGTGCCAGCAGCTTCGGGGATAAACCCACAGATACGCAGTATTTT. Translation: CASSFGDKPTDTQYF. The V call is TRBV7-6, the J call TRBJ2-3; possibly TRBD2 for D (5 bases). V lost 3 bases and J lost 2, with 12 bases in between. The CDR3 is 15 amino acids. Germline V gene data show CDR1 as SGHVS and CDR2 as FNYEAQ.

This rearrangement joins TRBV4-2 to TRBJ2-7, with 11 positions matching TRBD1. This CDR3 spans 15 amino acids. Germline V gene lookup returns CDR1 LGHNA and CDR2 YNFKEQ. With V trimmed by 3 bases and J by 6 bases, 7 bases remained unmatched. The CDR3 DNA follows: TGTGCCAGCAGCCAGTCGTCTGGGACAGGGGGCGAGCAGTACTTC. Residues: CASSQSSGTGGEQYF.